This T cell receptor (beta chain) was obtained from a study of OX40 agonist ivuxolimab in advanced cancers. The junction had 7 bases not matched to a gene; V was cut back by 4 bases and J by 6 bases. CDR1 and CDR2 (germline): SGHAT, FQNNGV. There are 14 residues in the CDR3. Only in-frame clones appear in the TCRdb table, and some are missing; sequencing was by immunoSEQ multiplex PCR. The table records about 82,000 clones, approximately 90% of them present only once. The sampling schedule covered blood at baseline, cycle 4 day 1, and cycle 7 day 1. Study results and limitations: Also showing low normalized T-cell clonal expansion were some of the nonresponders.

In regard to this clone: What it binds is unknown.

This sequence originates from an adult with an advanced solid tumor such as melanoma, head and neck, liver or kidney cancer. Sequencing was performed on CD4+ or CD8+ T cells sorted from blood, taken in a trial of the OX40 agonist ivuxolimab. The V call is TRBV11-2, the J call TRBJ1-1, with 8 nucleotides matching TRBD1. The CDR3 sequence is CASSSLQGAAEAFF. As DNA, the CDR3 is TGTGCCAGCAGCTCCCTTCAGGGGGCCGCTGAAGCTTTCTTT.